One TCR beta chain is described in this entry. Generated by immunoSEQ multiplex PCR, the TCRdb table keeps only in-frame clones and is missing some. Among around 69,000 clones listed, roughly nine tenths were seen once. These data belong to a study of T cell changes during pregnancy in multiple sclerosis. This CDR3 contains 10 residues. V lost 3 bases and J lost 7, with 6 bases in between. Germline V gives CDR1 SQVTM, CDR2 ANQGSEA. The gene calls are TRBV29-1 and TRBJ1-1; D unresolved. The TCR was taken from a female donor with multiple sclerosis, enrolled in a pregnancy study. Source: CD8+ T cells from peripheral blood mononuclear cells, taken before pregnancy. The CDR3 spells CSVDAGEAFF. The CDR3 region has the DNA TGCAGCGTTGATGCCGGTGAAGCTTTCTTT.